Shown below are 11 T cell receptor beta chains from a single sample sequenced in a study of PD-1 blockade in classical Hodgkin lymphoma. The patients all showed relapse after autologous stem cell transplantation, while their brentuximab vedotin exposure varied. Data came from immunoSEQ multiplex PCR; TCRdb stores just in-frame clones and leaves some out. The table has some 23,000 clones, about four fifths seen once. This specimen was peripheral blood mononuclear cells (PBMCs), taken before the second cycle of nivolumab. All receptors come from a human donor with classical Hodgkin lymphoma.

The chain employs TRBV30 and TRBJ2-2; a possible D gene is TRBD2 (7 bases). CDR3 length equals 14 residues. V lost 3 bases, J lost 3 bases, and 11 bases lay in between. Germline V gene sequence: CDR1 GTSNPN, CDR2 SVGIG (reference sequence). CDR3 amino acids: CAWRRGGYTGELFF. In nucleotides, the CDR3 is TGTGCCTGGAGAAGGGGGGGGTACACCGGGGAGCTGTTTTTT.

This rearrangement joins TRBV5-6 to TRBJ1-1, with 9 nucleotides matching TRBD1. The germline V gene encodes CDR1 SGHDT and CDR2 YYEEEE. Germline trimming cut 2 bases from V and 1 base from J; bases unmatched to any gene: 3. The CDR3 extends over 15 amino acids. CDR3: CASSFWDRENTEAFF. The CDR3 nucleotides are TGTGCCAGCAGCTTTTGGGACAGGGAGAACACTGAAGCTTTCTTT. Filled out from reference TRBV5-6 and TRBJ1-1, the complete variable domain reads DAGVTQSPTHLIKTRGQQVTLRCSPKSGHDTVSWYQQALGQGPQFIFQYYEEEERQRGNFPDRFSGHQFPNYSSELNVNALLLGDSALYLCASSFWDRENTEAFFGQGTRLTVV.

The gene calls are TRBV29-1 and TRBJ1-6; D remains ambiguous. Looked up from germline, CDR1 is SQVTM and CDR2 is ANQGSEA. The CDR3 is made up of 11 amino acids. The V end was cut by 3 bases, the J end by 8 bases, with 5 bases between. CDR3 region: CSVDTYSPLHF. The CDR3 DNA follows: TGCAGCGTTGATACCTATTCACCCCTCCACTTT.

V usage is TRBV11-2 and J usage is TRBJ2-3, with 9 bases fitting TRBD1. Germline loops: CDR1 SGHAT, CDR2 FQNNGV. CDR3 length: 15 amino acids. V lost 1 base, J lost 4 bases, and 3 bases stayed unmatched. This CDR3 reads CASSLGTGVSDTQYF. CDR3 coding DNA: TGTGCCAGCAGCTTAGGGACAGGGGTTTCAGATACGCAGTATTTT.

This chain uses TRBV11-2 with TRBJ1-5, with D perhaps TRBD1 (6 bases). V was cut by 3 bases and J by 2 bases, with 11 bases left in between. CDR3 length: 15 amino acids. The germline V gene encodes CDR1 SGHAT and CDR2 FQNNGV. Here the CDR3 reads CASSLGGLGNQPQHF. The CDR3 DNA reads as TGTGCCAGCAGCTTGGGGGGGCTCGGCAATCAGCCCCAGCATTTT.

The chain couples TRBV27 to TRBJ1-5; D remains unclear. Germline V CDR1 and CDR2: MNHEY, SMNVEV (reference sequence). The germline V and J ends were trimmed by 6 bases and 4 bases, with 7 bases remaining between them. The length of the CDR3 is 12 residues. The CDR3 DNA is TGTGCCAGCAGGTTAGGGAATCAGCCCCAGCATTTT. Encoded protein: CASRLGNQPQHF.

This clone showed up just a few times. Written as DNA, the CDR3 is TGTGCCAGTAGTGTAAGGGCGGGGGGAGAAGGCAATCAGCCCCAGCATTTT. It encodes CASSVRAGGEGNQPQHF. This chain joins TRBV19 and TRBJ1-5; TRBD1 is a possible D gene (5 bases). Germline lookup yields CDR1 LNHDA and CDR2 SQIVND (reference sequence). Trimming cost V 5 bases and J 2 bases, with 19 bases left between them. The length of the CDR3 is 17 residues.

This clone was found once. The J gene is TRBJ1-1, the V gene TRBV4-3; D remains unclear. CDR3 length: 13 amino acids. V dropped 0 bases and J dropped 10 bases, with 12 bases sitting between them. Germline CDR1 LGHNA, CDR2 YSLEER. CDR3 coding DNA: TGCGCCAGCAGCCAAGATTGGTCTTCCGGAGCTTTCTTT. Its protein is CASSQDWSSGAFF.

The chain employs TRBV28 and TRBJ2-3; D is uncertain. The V and J ends lost 3 bases and 2 bases respectively, with 3 bases between them. This CDR3 contains 12 residues. Germline assignment: CDR1 MDHEN and CDR2 SYDVKM. Written as DNA, the CDR3 is TGTGCCAGCAGTTTCATCACAGATACGCAGTATTTT. This sequence encodes CASSFITDTQYF.

The chain couples TRBV2 to TRBJ1-1, with TRBD1 matching 7 bases. The germline V gene encodes CDR1 SNHLY and CDR2 FYNNEI. The CDR3 has 15 residues. Trimming took 4 bases from V and 3 from J; bases not matched to a gene: 8. The CDR3 sequence: CASSGQGTSYTEAFF. The CDR3 DNA reads as TGTGCCAGCAGTGGACAGGGAACGTCGTACACTGAAGCTTTCTTT.

This clone was seen a few times. The chain couples TRBV27 to TRBJ1-3; D is ambiguous. Trimming pared 3 bases from V and 0 bases from J, leaving 6 bases between. CDR1 is MNHEY, CDR2 SMNVEV, per germline (reference sequence). This CDR3 is 14 amino acids long. The CDR3 region has the DNA TGTGCCAGCAGTTTCAGCCACTCTGGAAACACCATATATTTT. Translation gives CASSFSHSGNTIYF.